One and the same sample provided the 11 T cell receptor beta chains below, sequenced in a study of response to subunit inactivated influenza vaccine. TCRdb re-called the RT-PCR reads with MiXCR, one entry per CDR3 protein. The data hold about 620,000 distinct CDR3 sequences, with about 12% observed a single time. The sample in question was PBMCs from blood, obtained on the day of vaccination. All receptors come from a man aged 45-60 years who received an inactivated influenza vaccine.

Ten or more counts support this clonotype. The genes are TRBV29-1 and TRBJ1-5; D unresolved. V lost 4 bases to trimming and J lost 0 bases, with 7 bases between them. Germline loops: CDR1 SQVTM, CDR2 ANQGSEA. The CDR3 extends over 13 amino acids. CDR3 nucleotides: TGCAGCGTTGGGGAGAATAGCAATCAGCCCCAGCATTTT. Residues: CSVGENSNQPQHF. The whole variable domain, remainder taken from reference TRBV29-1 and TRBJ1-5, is SAVISQKPSRDICQRGTSLTIQCQVDSQVTMMFWYRQQPGQSLTLIATANQGSEATYESGFVIDKFPISRPNLTFSTLTVSNMSPEDSSIYLCSVGENSNQPQHFGDGTRLSIL.

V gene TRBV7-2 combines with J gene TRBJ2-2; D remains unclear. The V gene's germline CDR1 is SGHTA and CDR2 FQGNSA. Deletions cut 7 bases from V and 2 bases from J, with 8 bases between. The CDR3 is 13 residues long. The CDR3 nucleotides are TGTGCCAGCATAGAGTCTAACACCGGGGAGCTGTTTTTT. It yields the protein CASIESNTGELFF.

CDR3 in DNA: TGCGCCAGCAGCCAAGGGCGCACAGGGATTCGAGAAAAACTGTTTTTT. Encoded protein: CASSQGRTGIREKLFF. The J gene is TRBJ1-4, the V gene TRBV4-3, with D perhaps matching TRBD1 (6 bases). CDR3 length: 16 amino acids. Deletions cut 1 base from V and 8 bases from J, with 17 bases between. CDR1 is LGHNA, CDR2 YSLEER, per germline.

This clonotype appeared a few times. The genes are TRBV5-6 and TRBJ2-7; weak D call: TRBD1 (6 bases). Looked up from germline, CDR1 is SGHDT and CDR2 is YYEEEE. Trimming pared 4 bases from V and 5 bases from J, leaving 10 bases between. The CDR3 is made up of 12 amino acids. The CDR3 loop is CASSPDSHEQYF. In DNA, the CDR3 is TGTGCCAGCAGCCCGGACAGCCACGAGCAGTACTTC.

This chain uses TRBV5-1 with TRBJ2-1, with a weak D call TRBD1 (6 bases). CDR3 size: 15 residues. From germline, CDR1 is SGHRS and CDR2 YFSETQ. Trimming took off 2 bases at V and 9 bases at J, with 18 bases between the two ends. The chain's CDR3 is CASSFQGPWDSEQFF. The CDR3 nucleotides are TGCGCCAGCAGCTTTCAGGGGCCTTGGGATAGTGAGCAGTTCTTC. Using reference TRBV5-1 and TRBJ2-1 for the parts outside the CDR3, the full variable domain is KAGVTQTPRYLIKTRGQQVTLSCSPISGHRSVSWYQQTPGQGLQFLFEYFSETQRNKGNFPGRFSGRQFSNSRSEMNVSTLELGDSALYLCASSFQGPWDSEQFFGPGTRLTVL.

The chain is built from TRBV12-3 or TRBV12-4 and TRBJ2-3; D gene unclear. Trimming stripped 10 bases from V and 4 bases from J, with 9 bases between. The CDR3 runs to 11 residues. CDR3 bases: TGTGCCACCTCGACGGCAGATACGCAGTATTTT. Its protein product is CATSTADTQYF.

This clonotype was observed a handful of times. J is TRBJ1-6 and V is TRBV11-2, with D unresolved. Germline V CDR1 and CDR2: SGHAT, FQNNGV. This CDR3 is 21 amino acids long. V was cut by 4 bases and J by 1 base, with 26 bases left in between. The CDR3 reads CASSSDHWGVLPFSYNSPLHF. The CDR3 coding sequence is TGTGCCAGCAGCTCCGATCATTGGGGTGTACTCCCCTTTTCCTATAATTCACCCCTCCACTTT.

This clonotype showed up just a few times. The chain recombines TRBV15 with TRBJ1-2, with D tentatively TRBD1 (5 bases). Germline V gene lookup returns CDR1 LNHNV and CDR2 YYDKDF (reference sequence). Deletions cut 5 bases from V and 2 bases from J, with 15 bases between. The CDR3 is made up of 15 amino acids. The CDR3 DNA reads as TGTGCCACCAGCGCCGGGGCTGTCCGCAACTATGGCTACACCTTC. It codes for CATSAGAVRNYGYTF. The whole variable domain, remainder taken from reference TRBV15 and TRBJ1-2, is DAMVIQNPRYQVTQFGKPVTLSCSQTLNHNVMYWYQQKSSQAPKLLFHYYDKDFNNEADTPDNFQSRRPNTSFCFLDIRSPGLGDTAMYLCATSAGAVRNYGYTFGSGTRLTVV.

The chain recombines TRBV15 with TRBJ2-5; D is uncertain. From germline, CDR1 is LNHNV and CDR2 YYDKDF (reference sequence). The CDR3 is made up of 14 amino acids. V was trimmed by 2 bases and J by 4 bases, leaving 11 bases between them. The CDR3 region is CATSRLPDGETQYF. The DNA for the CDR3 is TGTGCCACCAGCAGACTTCCGGACGGAGAGACCCAGTACTTC.

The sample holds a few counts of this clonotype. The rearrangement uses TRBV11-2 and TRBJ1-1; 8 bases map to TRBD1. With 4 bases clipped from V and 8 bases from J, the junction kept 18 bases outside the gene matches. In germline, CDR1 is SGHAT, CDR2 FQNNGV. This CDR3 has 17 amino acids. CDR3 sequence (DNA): TGTGCCAGCAGCTCGAATTGGTTGACAGGGGAGGGGCCCGAAGCTTTCTTT. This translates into CASSSNWLTGEGPEAFF.

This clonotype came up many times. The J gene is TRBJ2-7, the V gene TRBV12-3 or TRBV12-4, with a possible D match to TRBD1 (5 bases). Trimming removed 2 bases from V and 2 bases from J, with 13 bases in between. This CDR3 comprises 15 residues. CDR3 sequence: CASSLTGQTTYEQYF. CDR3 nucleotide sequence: TGTGCCAGCAGTTTAACAGGACAAACAACCTACGAGCAGTACTTC.